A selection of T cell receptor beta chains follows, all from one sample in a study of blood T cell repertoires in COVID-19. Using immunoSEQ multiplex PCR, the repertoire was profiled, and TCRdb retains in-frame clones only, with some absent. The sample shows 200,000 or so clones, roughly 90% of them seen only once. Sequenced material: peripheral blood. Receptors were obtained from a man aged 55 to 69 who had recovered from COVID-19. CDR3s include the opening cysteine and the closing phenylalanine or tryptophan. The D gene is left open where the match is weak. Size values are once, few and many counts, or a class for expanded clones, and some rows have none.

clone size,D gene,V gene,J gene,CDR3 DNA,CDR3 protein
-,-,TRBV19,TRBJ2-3,TGTGCCAGTAGTATACAGGGAGGCATGAGCACAGATACGCAGTATTTT,CASSIQGGMSTDTQYF
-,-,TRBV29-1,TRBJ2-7,TGCAGCGTTGAAGCCCCCTATTCCTACGAGCAGTACTTC,CSVEAPYSYEQYF
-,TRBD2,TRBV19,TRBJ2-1,TGTGCCAGTAGTCCCGGGACTAGCGGGAGGGCCTCCTACAATGAGCAGTTCTTC,CASSPGTSGRASYNEQFF
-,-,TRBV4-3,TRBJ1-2,TGCGCCAGCAGCCAAGAGACAAACCTTGGGTATGGCTACACCTTC,CASSQETNLGYGYTF
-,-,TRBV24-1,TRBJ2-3,TGTGCCGTTGGCGGGGTAGATACGCAGTATTTT,CAVGGVDTQYF
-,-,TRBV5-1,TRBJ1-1,TGCGCCAGCAGCAGCAGGACAGCGAACACTGAAGCTTTCTTT,CASSSRTANTEAFF
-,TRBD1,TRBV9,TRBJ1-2,TGTGCCAGCAGCGCACCAAGGACAGGATCCATTTCCTATGGCTACACCTTC,CASSAPRTGSISYGYTF
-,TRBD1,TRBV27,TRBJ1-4,TGTGCCAGCAGGGCCGGGACAGGGGTGGGAAAACTGTTTTTT,CASRAGTGVGKLFF
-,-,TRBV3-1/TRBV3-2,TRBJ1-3,TGTGCCAGCAGCCCCAGGGTGACCGGTGGAAACACCATATATTTT,CASSPRVTGGNTIYF
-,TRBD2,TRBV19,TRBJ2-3,TGTGCCAGCGAGCGGGGAAGCACAGATACGCAGTATTTT,CASERGSTDTQYF
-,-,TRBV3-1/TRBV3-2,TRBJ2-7,TGTGCCAGCAGCCGGAAAGGGGCCTACGAGCAGTACTTC,CASSRKGAYEQYF
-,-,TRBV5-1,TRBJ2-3,TGCGCCAGCAGCTTGGACGGGACAGATACGCAGTATTTT,CASSLDGTDTQYF
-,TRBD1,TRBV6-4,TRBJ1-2,TGTGCCAGCAGCGCAACCCGGACAGGGGGCTTTGGAGGCTACACCTTC,CASSATRTGGFGGYTF
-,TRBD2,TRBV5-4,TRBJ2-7,TGTGCCAGCAGCCCCGGGACTAGCGGGATGACCTACGAGCAGTACTTC,CASSPGTSGMTYEQYF
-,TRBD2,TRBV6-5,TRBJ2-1,TGTGCCAGCAGTTACGGAGTAGCGGGAGTCTATGAGCAGTTCTTC,CASSYGVAGVYEQFF
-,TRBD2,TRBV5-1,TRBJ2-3,TGCGCCAGCAGGCAAGCGGGGGTTGATACGCAGTATTTT,CASRQAGVDTQYF
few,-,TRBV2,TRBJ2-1,TGTGCCAGCACGGGCGGGACCTACAATGAGCAGTTCTTC,CASTGGTYNEQFF
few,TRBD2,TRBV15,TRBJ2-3,TGTGCCACCAGCAGAGGAATTAGCGGGAGCCGGGGGACAGATACGCAGTATTTT,CATSRGISGSRGTDTQYF
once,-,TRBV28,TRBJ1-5,TGTGCCAGCAGTTCGGGGAGGGCCAATCAGCCCCAGCATTTT,CASSSGRANQPQHF
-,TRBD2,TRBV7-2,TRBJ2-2,TGTGCCAGCAGCCCCCCGGGACTAGCGGGAGGCACCGGGGAGCTGTTTTTT,CASSPPGLAGGTGELFF
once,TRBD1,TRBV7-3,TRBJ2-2,TGTGCCAGCAGCAAGGGACAGGGGGACGGGGAGCTGTTTTTT,CASSKGQGDGELFF
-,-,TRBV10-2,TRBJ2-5,TGCGCCAGCAGTGACCCCGGGGAGACCCAGTACTTC,CASSDPGETQYF
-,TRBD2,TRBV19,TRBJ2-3,TGTGCCAGTAGTTTATTAGCGGGGGGGCCAACAGATACGCAGTATTTT,CASSLLAGGPTDTQYF
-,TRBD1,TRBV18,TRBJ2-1,TGTGCCAGCTCACCGTCGACAGGGGATAGCTATGAGCAGTTCTTC,CASSPSTGDSYEQFF
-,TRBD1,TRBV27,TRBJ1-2,TGTGCCAGTGCGTTTTGGGACAGTGGTACCGATGGCTACACCTTC,CASAFWDSGTDGYTF
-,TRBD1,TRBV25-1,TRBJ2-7,TGTGCCAGCAGCGCCGGGACAGGGAGTCTTGTGCAGTACTTC,CASSAGTGSLVQYF
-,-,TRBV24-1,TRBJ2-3,TGTGCCACCAGTGATTTGAGGGGGACCGGCACAGATACGCAGTATTTT,CATSDLRGTGTDTQYF
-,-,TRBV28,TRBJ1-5,TGTGCCAGCAGTTTTCGGGGGTTTGGTCAGCCCCAGCATTTT,CASSFRGFGQPQHF
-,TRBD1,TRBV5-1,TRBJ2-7,TGCGCCAGCAGCGTAAGACAGGGCTACGAGCAGTACTTC,CASSVRQGYEQYF
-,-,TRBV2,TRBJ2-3,TGTGCCAGCAGTGACAGGGGTCACGTCCCAGATACGCAGTATTTT,CASSDRGHVPDTQYF
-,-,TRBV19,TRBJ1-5,TGTGCCAGTAGTCTCCCCCCGGGGAATCAGCCCCAGCATTTT,CASSLPPGNQPQHF
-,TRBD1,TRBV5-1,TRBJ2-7,TGCGCCAGCAGCCCCAGGGGGCATAACTACGAGCAGTACTTC,CASSPRGHNYEQYF
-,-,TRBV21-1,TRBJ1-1,TGTGCCAGCAGCCTTGTCCCGGGACAGGGATCGAACACTGAAGCTTTCTTT,CASSLVPGQGSNTEAFF
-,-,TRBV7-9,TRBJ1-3,TGTGCCAGCAGCTTAGTCTCCATTAGCTCTGGAAACACCATATATTTT,CASSLVSISSGNTIYF
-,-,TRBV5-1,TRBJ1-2,TGCGCCAGCAGCTCCGCGGGAGGGGACGGCTACACCTTC,CASSSAGGDGYTF
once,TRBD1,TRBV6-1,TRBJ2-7,TGTGCCAGCAGTGACCGACAGGGGGTGTACGAGCAGTACTTC,CASSDRQGVYEQYF
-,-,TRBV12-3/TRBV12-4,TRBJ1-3,TGTGCCAGCAGTCCCCGGACTAGCACCATATATTTT,CASSPRTSTIYF
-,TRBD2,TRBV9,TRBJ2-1,TGTGCCAGCAGCGGCAGACTAGCGGGGGGGCCGAATGAGCAGTTCTTC,CASSGRLAGGPNEQFF
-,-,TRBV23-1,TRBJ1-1,TGCGCCAGCAGTCTTTCGTTAAGGGGAAACACTGAAGCTTTCTTT,CASSLSLRGNTEAFF
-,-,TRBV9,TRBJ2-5,TGTGCCAGCAGCGCCCGGAGGGGGCAGCAAGAGACCCAGTACTTC,CASSARRGQQETQYF
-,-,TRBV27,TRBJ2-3,TGTGCCAGCAGTTTATCCCGGGGTCGGGCGGGACCCACAGATACGCAGTATTTT,CASSLSRGRAGPTDTQYF
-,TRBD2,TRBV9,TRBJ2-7,TGTGCCAGCAGCGTAGGGACGGGGGGATGGTACGAGCAGTACTTC,CASSVGTGGWYEQYF
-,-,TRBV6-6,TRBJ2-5,TGTGCCAGCAGTTACTCGGCAGGGGCGGGAGAGACCCAGTACTTC,CASSYSAGAGETQYF
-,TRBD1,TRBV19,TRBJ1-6,TGTGCCAGTAGTCCCCTCCCCCCGGGACAGGGGAACTATAATTCACCCCTCCACTTT,CASSPLPPGQGNYNSPLHF
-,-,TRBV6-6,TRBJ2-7,TGTGCCAGCAGTCCACTTCGGACAGCCGGGTTGAGCTCCTACGAGCAGTACTTC,CASSPLRTAGLSSYEQYF
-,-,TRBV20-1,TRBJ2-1,TGCAGTGCTAGTCCGCGGGGTGGGGCATACAATGAGCAGTTCTTC,CSASPRGGAYNEQFF
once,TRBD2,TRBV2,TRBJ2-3,TGTGCCAGCAGAATAACTAGCGGGAGCTTCTATTTT,CASRITSGSFYF
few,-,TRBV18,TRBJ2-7,TGTGCCAGCTCACCACAGGCGGGGCCCGCCTACGAGCAGTACTTC,CASSPQAGPAYEQYF
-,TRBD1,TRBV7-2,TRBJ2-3,TGTGCCAGCAGCTTAGGATACAGGGGGTACACAGATACGCAGTATTTT,CASSLGYRGYTDTQYF
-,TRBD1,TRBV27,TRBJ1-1,TGTGCCAGCAGTACCCTGACAGGGGTCACTGAAGCTTTCTTT,CASSTLTGVTEAFF
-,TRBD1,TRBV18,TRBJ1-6,TGTGCCAGCTCACCTCTACCGGGACAGGGGGTCCCCCTCCACTTT,CASSPLPGQGVPLHF
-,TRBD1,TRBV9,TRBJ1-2,TGTGCCAGCAGCGTCGTTAGAACAGGGGCCTATGGCTACACCTTC,CASSVVRTGAYGYTF
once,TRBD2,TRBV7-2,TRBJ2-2,TGTGCCAGCGTGCGGGAGGGCGGGCCCGGGGAGCTGTTTTTT,CASVREGGPGELFF
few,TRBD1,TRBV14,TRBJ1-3,TGTGCCAGCAGATGGACAGGGGTAAACACCATATATTTT,CASRWTGVNTIYF
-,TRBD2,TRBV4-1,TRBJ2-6,TGCGCCAGCAGCCAAACCGGGACTAGCGGATTCTCTGGGGCCAACGTCCTGACTTTC,CASSQTGTSGFSGANVLTF
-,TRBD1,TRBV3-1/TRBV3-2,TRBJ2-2,TGTGCCAGCAGCCAGGATCGGACAGGGGGAAACACCGGGGAGCTGTTTTTT,CASSQDRTGGNTGELFF
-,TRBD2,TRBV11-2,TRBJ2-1,TGTGCCAGCAGCTTACAGCTAGCGGGAGCTGAGCAGTTCTTC,CASSLQLAGAEQFF
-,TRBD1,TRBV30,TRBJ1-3,TGTGCCTGGAGTCAGGGGGCCGAAAACACCATATATTTT,CAWSQGAENTIYF
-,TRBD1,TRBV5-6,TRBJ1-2,TGTGCCAGCAGCTTGGAACAGGGGAGTCGACGCTACACCTTC,CASSLEQGSRRYTF
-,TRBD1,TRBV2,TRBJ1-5,TGTGCCAGCAGTGGGGACAGGGATCAGCCCCAGCATTTT,CASSGDRDQPQHF